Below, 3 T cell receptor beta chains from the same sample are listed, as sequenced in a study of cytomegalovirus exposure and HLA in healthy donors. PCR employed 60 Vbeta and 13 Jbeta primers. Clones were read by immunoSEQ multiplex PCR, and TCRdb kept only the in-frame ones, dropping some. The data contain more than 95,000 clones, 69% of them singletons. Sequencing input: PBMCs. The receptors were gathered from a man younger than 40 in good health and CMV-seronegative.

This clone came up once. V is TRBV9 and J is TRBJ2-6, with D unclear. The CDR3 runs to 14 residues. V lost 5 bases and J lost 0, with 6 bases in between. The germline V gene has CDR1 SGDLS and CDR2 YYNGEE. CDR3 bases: TGTGCCAGCAGAGCCACCTCTGGGGCCAACGTCCTGACTTTC. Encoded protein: CASRATSGANVLTF.

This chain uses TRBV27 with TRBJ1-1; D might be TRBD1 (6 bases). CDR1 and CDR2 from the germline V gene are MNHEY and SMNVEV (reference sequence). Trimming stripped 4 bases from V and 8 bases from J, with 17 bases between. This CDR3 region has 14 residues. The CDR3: CASSYQGPRGEAFF. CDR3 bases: TGTGCCAGCAGTTATCAGGGCCCCAGGGGAGAAGCTTTCTTT.

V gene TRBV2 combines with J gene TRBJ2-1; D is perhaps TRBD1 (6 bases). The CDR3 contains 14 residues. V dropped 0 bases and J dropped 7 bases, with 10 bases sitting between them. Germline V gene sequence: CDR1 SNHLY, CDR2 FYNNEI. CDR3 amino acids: CASSEAGRGNEQFF. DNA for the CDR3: TGTGCCAGCAGTGAAGCTGGAAGGGGGAATGAGCAGTTCTTC.